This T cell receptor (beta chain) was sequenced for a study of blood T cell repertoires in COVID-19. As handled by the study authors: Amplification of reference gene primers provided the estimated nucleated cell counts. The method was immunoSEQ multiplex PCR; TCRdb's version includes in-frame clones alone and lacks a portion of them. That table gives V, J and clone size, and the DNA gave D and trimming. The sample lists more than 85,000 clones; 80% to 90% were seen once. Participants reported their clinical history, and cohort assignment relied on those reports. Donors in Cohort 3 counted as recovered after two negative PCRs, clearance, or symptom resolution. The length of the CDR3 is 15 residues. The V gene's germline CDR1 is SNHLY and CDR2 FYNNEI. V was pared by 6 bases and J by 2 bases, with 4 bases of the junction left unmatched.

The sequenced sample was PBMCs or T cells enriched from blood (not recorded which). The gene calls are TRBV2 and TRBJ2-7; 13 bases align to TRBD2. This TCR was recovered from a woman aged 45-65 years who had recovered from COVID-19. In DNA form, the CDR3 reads TGTGCCAGCAGACCTACTAGCGGGGGGGCCTACGAGCAGTACTTC. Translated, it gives CASRPTSGGAYEQYF.